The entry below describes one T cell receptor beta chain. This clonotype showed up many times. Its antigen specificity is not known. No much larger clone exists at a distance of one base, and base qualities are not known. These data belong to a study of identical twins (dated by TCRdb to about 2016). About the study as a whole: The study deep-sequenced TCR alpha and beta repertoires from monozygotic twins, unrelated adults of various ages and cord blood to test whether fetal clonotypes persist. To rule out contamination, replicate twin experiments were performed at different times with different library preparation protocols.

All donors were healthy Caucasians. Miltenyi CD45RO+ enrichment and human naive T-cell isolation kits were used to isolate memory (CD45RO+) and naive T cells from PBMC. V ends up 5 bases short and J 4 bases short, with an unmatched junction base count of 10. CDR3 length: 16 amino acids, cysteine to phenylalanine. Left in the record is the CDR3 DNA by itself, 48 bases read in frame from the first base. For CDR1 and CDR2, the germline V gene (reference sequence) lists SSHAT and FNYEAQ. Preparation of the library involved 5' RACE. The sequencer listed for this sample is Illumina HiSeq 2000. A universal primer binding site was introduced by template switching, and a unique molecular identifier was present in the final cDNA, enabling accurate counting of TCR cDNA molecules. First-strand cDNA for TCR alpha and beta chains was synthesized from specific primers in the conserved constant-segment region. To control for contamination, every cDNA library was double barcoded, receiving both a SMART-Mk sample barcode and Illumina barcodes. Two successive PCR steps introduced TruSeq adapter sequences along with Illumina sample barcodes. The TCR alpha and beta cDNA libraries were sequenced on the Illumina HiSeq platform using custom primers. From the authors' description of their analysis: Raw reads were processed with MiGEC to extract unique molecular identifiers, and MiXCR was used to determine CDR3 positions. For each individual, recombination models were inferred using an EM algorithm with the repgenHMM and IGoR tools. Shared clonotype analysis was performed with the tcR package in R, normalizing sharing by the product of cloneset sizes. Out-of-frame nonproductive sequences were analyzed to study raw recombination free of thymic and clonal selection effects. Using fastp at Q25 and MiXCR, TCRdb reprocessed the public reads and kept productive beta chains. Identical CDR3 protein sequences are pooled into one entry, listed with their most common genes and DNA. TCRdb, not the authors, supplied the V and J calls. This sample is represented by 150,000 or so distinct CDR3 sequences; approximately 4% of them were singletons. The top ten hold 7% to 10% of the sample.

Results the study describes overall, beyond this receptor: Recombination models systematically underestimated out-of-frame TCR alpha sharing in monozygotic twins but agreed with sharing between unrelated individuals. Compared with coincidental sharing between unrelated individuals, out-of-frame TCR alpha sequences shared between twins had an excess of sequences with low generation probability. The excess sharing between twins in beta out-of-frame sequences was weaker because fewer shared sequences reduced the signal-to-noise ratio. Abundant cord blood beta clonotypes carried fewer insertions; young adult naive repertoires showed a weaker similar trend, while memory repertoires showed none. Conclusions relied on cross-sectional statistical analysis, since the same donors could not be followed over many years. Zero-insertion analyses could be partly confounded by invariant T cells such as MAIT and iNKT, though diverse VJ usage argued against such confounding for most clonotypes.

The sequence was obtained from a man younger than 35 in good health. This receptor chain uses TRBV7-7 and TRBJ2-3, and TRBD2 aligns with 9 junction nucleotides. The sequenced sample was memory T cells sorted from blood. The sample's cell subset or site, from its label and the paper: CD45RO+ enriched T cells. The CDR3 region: CASSQLGAGGSDTQYF. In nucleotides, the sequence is TGTGCCAGCAGCCAACTGGGAGCGGGAGGATCAGATACGCAGTATTTT.